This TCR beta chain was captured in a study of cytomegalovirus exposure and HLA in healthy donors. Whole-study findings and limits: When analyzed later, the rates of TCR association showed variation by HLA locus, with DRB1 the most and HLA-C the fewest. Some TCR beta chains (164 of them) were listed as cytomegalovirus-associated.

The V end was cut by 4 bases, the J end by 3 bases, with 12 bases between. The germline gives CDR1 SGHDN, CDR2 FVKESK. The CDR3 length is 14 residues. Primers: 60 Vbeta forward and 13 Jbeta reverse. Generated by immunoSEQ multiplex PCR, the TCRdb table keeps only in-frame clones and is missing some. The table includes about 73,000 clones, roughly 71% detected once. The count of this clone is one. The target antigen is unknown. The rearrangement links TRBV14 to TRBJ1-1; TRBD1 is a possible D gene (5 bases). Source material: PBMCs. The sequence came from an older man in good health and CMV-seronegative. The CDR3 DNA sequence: TGTGCCAGCAGCCCTGGGAGGGGAGACACTGAAGCTTTCTTT. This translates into CASSPGRGDTEAFF.